The 18 T cell receptor beta chains reported below all come from one sample, sequenced in a study of sequential checkpoint blockade in melanoma. The treatment here: randomized to nivolumab then ipilimumab (arm A) or the reverse (arm B). Repertoires were generated with immunoSEQ multiplex PCR, while TCRdb's copy carries only in-frame clones and drops some. The sample carries 16,000 or so clones, 60% to 80% recorded once. The material was CD8+ T cells sorted from blood (inferred from file names), obtained from a patient given nivolumab and ipilimumab in sequence. The source is a human donor with melanoma.

This chain links TRBV6-6 with TRBJ1-2; no firm D call. The V end lost 0 bases, the J end lost 2 bases, and 13 bases lay between the germline ends. The CDR3 sequence is 16 residues long. Per germline, CDR1 MNHNY and CDR2 SVGAGI (reference sequence). The CDR3 here is CASSYSRDPSNYGYTF. CDR3 nucleotides: TGTGCCAGCAGTTACTCTCGGGATCCTTCGAACTATGGCTACACCTTC.

The rearrangement links TRBV6-8 to TRBJ1-5; 7 bases match TRBD1. The trim removed 9 bases at V and 3 bases at J, leaving 8 bases unmatched. The germline gives CDR1 MNHGY, CDR2 SAAAGT. This CDR3 comprises 14 residues. CDR3 residues: CARKGTAFNQPQHF. CDR3 DNA: TGTGCCAGAAAGGGGACAGCCTTCAATCAGCCCCAGCATTTT.

The gene calls are TRBV4-1 and TRBJ2-7, with 10 bases that match TRBD1. The CDR3 spans 15 residues. Germline CDR1 is MGHRA and CDR2 is YSYEKL. V was pared by 3 bases and J by 4 bases, with 6 bases of the junction left unmatched. CDR3 sequence: CASSQGQGSFYEQYF. CDR3 in DNA: TGCGCCAGCAGCCAGGGACAGGGGAGTTTTTACGAGCAGTACTTC.

The V call is TRBV7-9, the J call TRBJ1-2; D is perhaps TRBD1 (6 bases). Trimming left V 3 bases short and J 4 bases short, with 12 bases between. The CDR3 loop spans 14 amino acids. CDR1 and CDR2 from the germline V gene are SEHNR and FQNEAQ (reference sequence). Here the CDR3 DNA reads TGTGCCAGCAGCTTCGTCAGAGGGGGCTATGGCTACACCTTC. It translates to CASSFVRGGYGYTF.

The CDR3 here is CASSWGGWNTEAFF. CDR3 coding DNA: TGTGCCAGCAGCTGGGGAGGATGGAACACTGAAGCTTTCTTT. The rearrangement uses TRBV28 and TRBJ1-1; D gene uncertain. V lost 6 bases and J lost 1, with 12 bases in between. CDR1 MDHEN and CDR2 SYDVKM come from the germline V gene. This CDR3 comprises 14 residues.

The J gene is TRBJ1-1, the V gene TRBV5-1; the D gene is possibly TRBD1 (5 bases). Between the trimmed V and J ends, which lost 0 bases and 4 bases, there was a span of 13 bases. The CDR3 has 15 residues. Germline V gene data show CDR1 as SGHRS and CDR2 as YFSETQ. CDR3 sequence (DNA): TGCGCCAGCAGCTTGGAGTTGGGGCTAGGCACTGAAGCTTTCTTT. Its protein product is CASSLELGLGTEAFF.

The J gene is TRBJ2-7, the V gene TRBV7-2, with TRBD2 as a possible D gene (5 bases). Germline CDR1 SGHTA, CDR2 FQGNSA. Trimming removed 10 bases at V and 4 bases at J, with 8 bases between. The CDR3 consists of 10 residues. The CDR3 reads CATGGYEQYF. CDR3 DNA: TGTGCCACCGGCGGGTACGAGCAGTACTTC.

This clone has only a few counts. V and J are TRBV7-9 and TRBJ1-4, with D unclear. CDR1 and CDR2 (germline): SEHNR, FQNEAQ (reference sequence). V was pared by 4 bases and J by 3 bases, with 15 bases between. This CDR3 is 16 amino acids long. The CDR3 DNA follows: TGTGCCAGCAGCTCAAGTCGGGGTGGGGCTAATGAAAAACTGTTTTTT. It translates to CASSSSRGGANEKLFF.

The chain combines TRBV25-1 with TRBJ1-1; D gene unclear. Germline CDR1 MGHDK, CDR2 SYGVNS. The CDR3 is 12 amino acids. The V gene lost 4 bases and the J gene lost 1 base, with 4 bases spanning the gap. The DNA of the CDR3 is TGTGCCAGCAGTGCGTGGAACACTGAAGCTTTCTTT. Protein product: CASSAWNTEAFF.

The rearrangement links TRBV27 to TRBJ2-7; 8 bases agree with TRBD2. The length of the CDR3 is 15 residues. Germline V CDR1 and CDR2: MNHEY, SMNVEV (reference sequence). V lost 5 bases to trimming and J lost 4 bases; unmatched junction nucleotides: 10. The CDR3 protein is CASSNVGASGYEQYF. The CDR3 region has the DNA TGTGCCAGCAGTAACGTCGGGGCTAGCGGGTACGAGCAGTACTTC.

This rearrangement joins TRBV6-5 to TRBJ2-7, with D possibly matching TRBD1 (6 bases). CDR3 size: 14 residues. Germline CDR1 MNHEY, CDR2 SVGAGI. V was cut by 2 bases and J by 4 bases, with 12 bases left in between. This CDR3 reads CASSYKQGGYEQYF. DNA of the CDR3: TGTGCCAGCAGTTACAAACAGGGTGGGTACGAGCAGTACTTC.

A few counts support this clone. The chain is built from TRBV18 and TRBJ2-7; 10 bases align to TRBD1. Germline assignment: CDR1 KGHSH and CDR2 LQKENI. The CDR3 contains 16 residues. V trimming: 4 bases; J trimming: 0 bases; junction bases outside the gene matches: 6. CDR3 nucleotide sequence: TGTGCCAGCTCACTTATAGGGACAGGGGACTCCTACGAGCAGTACTTC. Its protein is CASSLIGTGDSYEQYF. Supplemented by reference TRBV18 and TRBJ2-7, the full variable domain reads NAGVMQNPRHLVRRRGQEARLRCSPMKGHSHVYWYRQLPEEGLKFMVYLQKENIIDESGMPKERFSAEFPKEGPSILRIQQVVRGDSAAYFCASSLIGTGDSYEQYFGPGTRLTVT.

The chain carries TRBV4-2 and TRBJ1-3, with 8 bases that match TRBD1. The CDR3 loop spans 18 amino acids. Germline values: CDR1 LGHNA, CDR2 YNFKEQ. V was clipped by 0 bases and J by 4 bases; unmatched bases: 11. CDR3 in amino acids: CASSQDPAGGAGGNTIYF. The CDR3 DNA reads as TGTGCCAGCAGCCAAGATCCTGCAGGGGGCGCGGGGGGAAACACCATATATTTT.

The V gene is TRBV25-1, the J gene TRBJ1-4; D is undetermined. In germline, CDR1 is MGHDK, CDR2 SYGVNS. Trimming took 1 base from V and 8 from J, leaving 14 bases between them. The CDR3 runs to 15 residues. The CDR3 is CASSEFPVGEEKLFF. Written as DNA, the CDR3 is TGTGCCAGCAGTGAATTTCCGGTTGGTGAGGAAAAACTGTTTTTT.

This chain links TRBV7-8 with TRBJ2-2; 12 bases match TRBD2. The CDR3 is 17 residues long. Germline-derived CDR1 and CDR2 are SGHVS and FQNEAQ. Trimming took 5 bases from V and 4 from J; bases not matched to a gene: 8. The CDR3 DNA sequence: TGTGCCAGCAGCCTCGGACTAGCGGGGCCCTCCACCGGGGAGCTGTTTTTT. This translates into CASSLGLAGPSTGELFF. The variable domain in full, with the rest retrieved from reference TRBV7-8 and TRBJ2-2, is GAGVSQSPRYKVAKRGQDVALRCDPISGHVSLFWYQQALGQGPEFLTYFQNEAQLDKSGLPSDRFFAERPEGSVSTLKIQRTQQEDSAVYLCASSLGLAGPSTGELFFGEGSRLTVL.

The chain uses TRBV4-1 and TRBJ1-6; 9 bases line up with TRBD1. Germline V lookup: CDR1 MGHRA, CDR2 YSYEKL. This CDR3 comprises 14 residues. V lost 6 bases and J lost 4; bases outside the gene matches: 1. The CDR3 is CASRGTGYNSPLHF. CDR3 bases: TGCGCCAGCAGAGGGACAGGGTATAATTCACCCCTCCACTTT.

CDR3 residues: CASSHSLGSGNYNEQFF. CDR3 DNA sequence: TGTGCCAGCAGTCACTCTTTGGGGAGCGGAAACTACAATGAGCAGTTCTTC. This rearrangement joins TRBV28 to TRBJ2-1, with a possible D match to TRBD2 (5 bases). CDR1 is MDHEN, CDR2 SYDVKM, per germline. CDR3 size: 17 residues. Trimming shortened V by 5 bases and J by 3 bases, and 20 bases separated the two germline ends.

The chain is built from TRBV2 and TRBJ1-4; 10 nucleotides align to TRBD1. The CDR3 is made up of 14 amino acids. V was pared by 5 bases and J by 7 bases, with 4 bases of the junction left unmatched. The germline V gene encodes CDR1 SNHLY and CDR2 FYNNEI. The chain's CDR3 is CASSPGQGGEKLFF. In DNA form, the CDR3 reads TGTGCCAGCAGTCCTGGACAGGGGGGTGAAAAACTGTTTTTT.